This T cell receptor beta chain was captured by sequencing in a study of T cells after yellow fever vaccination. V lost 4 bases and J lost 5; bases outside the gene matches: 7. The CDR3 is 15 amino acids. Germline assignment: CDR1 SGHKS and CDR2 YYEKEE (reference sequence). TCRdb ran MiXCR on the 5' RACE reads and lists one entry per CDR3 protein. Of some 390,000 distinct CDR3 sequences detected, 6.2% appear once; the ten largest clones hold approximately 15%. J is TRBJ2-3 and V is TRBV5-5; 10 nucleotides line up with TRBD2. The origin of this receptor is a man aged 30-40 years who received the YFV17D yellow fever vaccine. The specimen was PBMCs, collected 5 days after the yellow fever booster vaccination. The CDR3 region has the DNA TGTGCCAGCAGCCCTCCGGCTAGCGGGAGAGATACGCAGTATTTT. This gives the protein CASSPPASGRDTQYF. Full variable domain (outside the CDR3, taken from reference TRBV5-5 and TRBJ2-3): DAGVTQSPTHLIKTRGQQVTLRCSPISGHKSVSWYQQVLGQGPQFIFQYYEKEERGRGNFPDRFSARQFPNYSSELNVNALLLGDSALYLCASSPPASGRDTQYFGPGTRLTVL.